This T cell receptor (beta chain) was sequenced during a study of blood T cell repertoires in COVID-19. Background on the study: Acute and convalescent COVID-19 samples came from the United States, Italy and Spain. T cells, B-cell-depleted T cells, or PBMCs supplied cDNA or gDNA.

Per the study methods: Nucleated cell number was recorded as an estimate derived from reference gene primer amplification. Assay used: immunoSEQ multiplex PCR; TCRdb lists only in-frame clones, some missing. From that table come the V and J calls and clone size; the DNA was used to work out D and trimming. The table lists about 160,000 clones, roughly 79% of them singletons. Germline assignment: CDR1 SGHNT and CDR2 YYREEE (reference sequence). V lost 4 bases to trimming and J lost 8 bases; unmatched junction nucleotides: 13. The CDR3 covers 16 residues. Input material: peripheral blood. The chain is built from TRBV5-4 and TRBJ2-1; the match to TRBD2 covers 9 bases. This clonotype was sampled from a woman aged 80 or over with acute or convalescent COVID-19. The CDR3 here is CASSTLSGSSVYEQFF. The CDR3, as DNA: TGTGCCAGCAGCACCCTTAGCGGGAGTAGTGTCTATGAGCAGTTCTTC.